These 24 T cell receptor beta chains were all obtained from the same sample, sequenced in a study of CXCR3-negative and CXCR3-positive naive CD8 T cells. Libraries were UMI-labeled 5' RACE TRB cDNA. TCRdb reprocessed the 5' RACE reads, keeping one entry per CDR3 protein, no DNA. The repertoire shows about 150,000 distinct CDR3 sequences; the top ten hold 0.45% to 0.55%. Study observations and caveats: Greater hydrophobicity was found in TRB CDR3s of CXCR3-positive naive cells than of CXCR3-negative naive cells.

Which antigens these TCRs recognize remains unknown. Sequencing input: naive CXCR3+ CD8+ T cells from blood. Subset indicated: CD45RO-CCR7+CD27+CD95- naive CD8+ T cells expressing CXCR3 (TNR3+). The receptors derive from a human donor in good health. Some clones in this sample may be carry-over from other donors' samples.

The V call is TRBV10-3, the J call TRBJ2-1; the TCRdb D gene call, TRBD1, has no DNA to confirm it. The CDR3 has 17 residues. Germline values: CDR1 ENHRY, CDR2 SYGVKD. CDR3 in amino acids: CAISDDRDSIYYNEQFF.

Here the CDR3 reads CASRNTGGRGDTQYF. This rearrangement joins TRBV6-5 to TRBJ2-3; TCRdb outputs TRBD1, but without DNA this stays unchecked. The germline gives CDR1 MNHEY, CDR2 SVGAGI. CDR3 length equals 15 residues.

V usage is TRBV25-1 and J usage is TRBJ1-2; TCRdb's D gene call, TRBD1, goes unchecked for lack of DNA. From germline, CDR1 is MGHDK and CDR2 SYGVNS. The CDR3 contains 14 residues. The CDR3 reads CASSDPDRADGYTF.

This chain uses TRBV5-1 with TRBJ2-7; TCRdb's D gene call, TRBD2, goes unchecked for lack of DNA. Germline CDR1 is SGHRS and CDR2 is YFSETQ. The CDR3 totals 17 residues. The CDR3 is CASSLVSSGSVGYEQYF.

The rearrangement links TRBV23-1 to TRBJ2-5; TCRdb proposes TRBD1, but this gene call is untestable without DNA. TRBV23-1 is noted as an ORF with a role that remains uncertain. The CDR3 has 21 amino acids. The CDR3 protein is CASSQRPGTGDVVASRVAQYF.

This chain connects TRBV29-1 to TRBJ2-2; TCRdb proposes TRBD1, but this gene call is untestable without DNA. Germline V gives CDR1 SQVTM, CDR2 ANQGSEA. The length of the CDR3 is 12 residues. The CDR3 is CSALTGAGELFF.

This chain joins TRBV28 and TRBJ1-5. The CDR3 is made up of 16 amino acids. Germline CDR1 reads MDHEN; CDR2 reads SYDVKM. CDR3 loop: CASSHSSPASDQPQHF. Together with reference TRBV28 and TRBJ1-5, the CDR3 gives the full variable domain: DVKVTQSSRYLVKRTGEKVFLECVQDMDHENMFWYRQDPGLGLRLIYFSYDVKMKEKGDIPEGYSVSREKKERFSLILESASTNQTSMYLCASSHSSPASDQPQHFGDGTRLSIL.

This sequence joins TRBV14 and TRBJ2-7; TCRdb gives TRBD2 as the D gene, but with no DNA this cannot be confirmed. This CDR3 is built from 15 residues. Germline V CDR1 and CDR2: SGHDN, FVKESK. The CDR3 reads CASSHAGGFYYEQYF.

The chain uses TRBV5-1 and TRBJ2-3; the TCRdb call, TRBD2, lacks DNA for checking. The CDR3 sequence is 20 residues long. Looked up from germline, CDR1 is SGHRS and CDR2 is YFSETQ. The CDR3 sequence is CASSSWVLAGTLTSTDTQYF.

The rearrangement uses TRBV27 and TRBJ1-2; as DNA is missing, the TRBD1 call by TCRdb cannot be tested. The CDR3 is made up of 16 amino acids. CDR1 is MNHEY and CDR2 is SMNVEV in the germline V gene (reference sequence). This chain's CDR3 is CASSLEVSGRPYGYTF.

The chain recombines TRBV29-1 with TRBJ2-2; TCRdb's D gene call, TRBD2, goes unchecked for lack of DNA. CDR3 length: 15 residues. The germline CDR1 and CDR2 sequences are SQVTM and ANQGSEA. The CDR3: CSVELGQKNTGELFF.

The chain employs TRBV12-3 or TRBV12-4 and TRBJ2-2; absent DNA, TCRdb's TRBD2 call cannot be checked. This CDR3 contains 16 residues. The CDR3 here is CASRLHGTSNTGELFF.

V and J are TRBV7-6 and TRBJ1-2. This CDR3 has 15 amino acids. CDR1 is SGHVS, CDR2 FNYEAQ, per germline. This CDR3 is CASSEGPPGNYGYTF.

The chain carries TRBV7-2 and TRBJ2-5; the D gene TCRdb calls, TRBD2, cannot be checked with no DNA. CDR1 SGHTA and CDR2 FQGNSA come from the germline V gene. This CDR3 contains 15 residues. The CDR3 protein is CASSLGGGVSETQYF.

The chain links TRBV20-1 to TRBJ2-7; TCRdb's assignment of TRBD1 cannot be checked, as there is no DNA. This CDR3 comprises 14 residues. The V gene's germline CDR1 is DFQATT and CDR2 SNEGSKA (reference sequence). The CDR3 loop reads CSASDRVRSYEQYF.

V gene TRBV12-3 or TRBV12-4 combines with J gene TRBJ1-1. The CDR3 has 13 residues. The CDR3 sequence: CASIGAPNTEAFF.

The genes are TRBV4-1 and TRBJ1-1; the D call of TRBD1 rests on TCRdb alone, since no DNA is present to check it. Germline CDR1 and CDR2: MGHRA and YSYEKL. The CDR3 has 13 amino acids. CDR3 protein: CASSPRTGPEAFF.

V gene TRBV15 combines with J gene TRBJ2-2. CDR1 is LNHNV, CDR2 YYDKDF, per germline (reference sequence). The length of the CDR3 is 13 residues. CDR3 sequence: CATSQGFSGELFF.

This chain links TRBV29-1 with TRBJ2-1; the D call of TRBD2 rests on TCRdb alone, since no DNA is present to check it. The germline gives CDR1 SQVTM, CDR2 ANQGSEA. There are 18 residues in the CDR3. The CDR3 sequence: CSVPRGLAGEGSYNEQFF.

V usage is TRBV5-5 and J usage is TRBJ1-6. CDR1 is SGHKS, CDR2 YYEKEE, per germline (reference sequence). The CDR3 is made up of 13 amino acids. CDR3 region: CASSFGLNSPLHF. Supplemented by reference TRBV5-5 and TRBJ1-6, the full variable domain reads DAGVTQSPTHLIKTRGQQVTLRCSPISGHKSVSWYQQVLGQGPQFIFQYYEKEERGRGNFPDRFSARQFPNYSSELNVNALLLGDSALYLCASSFGLNSPLHFGNGTRLTVT.

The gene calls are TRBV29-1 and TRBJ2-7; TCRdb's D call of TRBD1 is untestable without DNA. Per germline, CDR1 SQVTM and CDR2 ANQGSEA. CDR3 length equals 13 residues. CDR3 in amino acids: CSVELGGRYEQYF.

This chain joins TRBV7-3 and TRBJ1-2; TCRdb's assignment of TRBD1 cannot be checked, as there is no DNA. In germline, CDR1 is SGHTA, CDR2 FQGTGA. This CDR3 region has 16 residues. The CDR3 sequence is CASSLTGAPTNYGYTF.

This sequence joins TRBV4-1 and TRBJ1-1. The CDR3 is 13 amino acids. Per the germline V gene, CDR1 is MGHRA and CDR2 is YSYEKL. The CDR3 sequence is CASSQGSGTEAFF.

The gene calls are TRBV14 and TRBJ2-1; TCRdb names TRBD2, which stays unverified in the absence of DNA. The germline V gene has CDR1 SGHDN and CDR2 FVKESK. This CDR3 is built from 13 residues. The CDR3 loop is CASSPLVHDEQFF.